This T cell receptor beta chain emerged from a study of control samples from healthy donors and cancer patients (TCRdb year 2020). CDR1 SNHLY and CDR2 FYNNEI are derived from the germline V gene. V and J are truncated by 2 bases and 2 bases respectively, leaving an intervening sequence of 12 bases. From its cysteine to its phenylalanine, the CDR3 spans 15 amino acids. Here the CDR3 DNA is all that survives: 45 bases in frame from base 1. The library was produced with the immunoSEQ multiplex PCR assay. Not all clones reach the TCRdb copy of this immuneACCESS table, which keeps in-frame sequences only. Checked studies attribute under half of the gap to unresolved V genes and leave the rest unexplained. The sample yields approximately 87,000 clones; roughly 91% were counted once. The ten largest account for approximately 18% of the sample. Note on this clone: No antigen is known for it. The input lacks base qualities; no much larger clone sits a single base away.

The sequence is built from TRBV2 and TRBJ1-1, with no reliable assignment of the D segment. Sequenced sample: blood. This sequence was found in a man aged 50-60 years in good health. The base sequence is TGTGCCAGCAGTGAATCGCGGCATCCCAACACTGAAGCTTTCTTT. This gives the protein CASSESRHPNTEAFF.